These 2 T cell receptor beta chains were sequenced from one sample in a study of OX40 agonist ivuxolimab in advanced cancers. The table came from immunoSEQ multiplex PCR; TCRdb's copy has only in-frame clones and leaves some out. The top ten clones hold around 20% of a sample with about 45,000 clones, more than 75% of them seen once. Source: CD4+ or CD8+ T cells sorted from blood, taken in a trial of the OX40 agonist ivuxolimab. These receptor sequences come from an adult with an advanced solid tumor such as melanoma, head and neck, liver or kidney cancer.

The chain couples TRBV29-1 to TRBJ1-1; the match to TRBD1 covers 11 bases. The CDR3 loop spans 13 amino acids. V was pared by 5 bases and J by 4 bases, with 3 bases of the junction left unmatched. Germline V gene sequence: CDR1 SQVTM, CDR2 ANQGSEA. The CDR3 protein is CSVPGQGATEAFF. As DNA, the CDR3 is TGCAGCGTTCCCGGACAGGGGGCCACTGAAGCTTTCTTT.

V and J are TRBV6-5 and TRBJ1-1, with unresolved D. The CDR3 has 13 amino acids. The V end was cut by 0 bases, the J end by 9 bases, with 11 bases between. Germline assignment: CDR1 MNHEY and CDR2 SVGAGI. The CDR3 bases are TGTGCCAGCAGTTACTCTTCGGCAGATCAAGCTTTCTTT. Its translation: CASSYSSADQAFF.